Reported below is one TCR beta chain. Its antigen is as yet unknown. Both 60 Vbeta primers and 13 Jbeta primers went into the PCR. Clones were read by immunoSEQ multiplex PCR, and TCRdb kept only the in-frame ones, dropping some. The table includes about 120,000 clones, roughly 80% detected once. This entry is derived from a study of cytomegalovirus exposure and HLA in healthy donors. General study results and limits: Within an earlier analysis, most TCR beta V segments proved productive either about 90% or about 30% of the time. Most of the CMV-associated TCR beta chains (in a later analysis) appeared to be HLA-restricted.

Trimming took 2 bases from V and 6 from J; bases not matched to a gene: 10. This CDR3 comprises 16 residues. Germline values: CDR1 SNHLY, CDR2 FYNNEI. Sequenced input: PBMCs. This sequence was found in a female donor in good health and CMV-seronegative. The chain has TRBV2 and TRBJ2-7, with 10 bases lining up with TRBD2. The CDR3 DNA follows: TGTGCCAGCAGTGAACTACCCTCTAGCGGGGGCTTCGAGCAGTACTTC. Its protein product is CASSELPSSGGFEQYF. Full variable domain (outside the CDR3, taken from reference TRBV2 and TRBJ2-7): EPEVTQTPSHQVTQMGQEVILRCVPISNHLYFYWYRQILGQKVEFLVSFYNNEISEKSEIFDDQFSVERPDGSNFTLKIRSTKLEDSAMYFCASSELPSSGGFEQYFGPGTRLTVT.